The 25 T cell receptor beta chains reported below all come from one sample, sequenced in a study of T-cell memory formation after mild COVID-19. From the 5' RACE reads, TCRdb called clonotypes with MiXCR, one entry per CDR3 protein. The sample contains 380,000 or so distinct CDR3 sequences, approximately 14% of which appear only once. Input material: PBMCs or a T cell subset sorted from them (not recorded which). All receptors come from a man aged 18 to 30 who had mild COVID-19 (a few samples of this study predate the infection). Cell type and time point are not known.

This clonotype was found a few times. V and J are TRBV15 and TRBJ2-3; D ambiguous. The CDR3 is made up of 15 amino acids. CDR1 LNHNV and CDR2 YYDKDF come from the germline V gene (reference sequence). V was clipped by 5 bases and J by 0 bases, with 12 bases between them. The CDR3 protein is CATSFVDPSTDTQYF. CDR3 DNA sequence: TGTGCCACCAGCTTCGTGGACCCTAGCACAGATACGCAGTATTTT.

This chain uses TRBV6-5 with TRBJ1-3; D call uncertain. The V gene's germline CDR1 is MNHEY and CDR2 SVGAGI. CDR3 length equals 16 residues. Trimming shortened V by 0 bases and J by 0 bases, and 9 bases separated the two germline ends. The CDR3 loop reads CASSYSPSTSGNTIYF. The DNA of the CDR3 is TGTGCCAGCAGTTACTCGCCTAGCACCTCTGGAAACACCATATATTTT.

In this sample, this clonotype turned up a few times. This chain links TRBV20-1 with TRBJ2-5; 9 bases match TRBD2. V shed 3 bases, J shed 5 bases, and the junction held 10 bases outside the gene matches. The CDR3 consists of 15 residues. Germline assignment: CDR1 DFQATT and CDR2 SNEGSKA (reference sequence). DNA of the CDR3: TGCAGTGCTAGCAGGCGGGGGGGTCCCCGGGAGACCCAGTACTTC. Amino acid sequence: CSASRRGGPRETQYF.

The rearrangement uses TRBV20-1 and TRBJ2-3; TRBD2 matches 11 bases. CDR1 is DFQATT, CDR2 SNEGSKA, per germline (reference sequence). The J segment lost 4 bases and the V segment lost 3 bases, leaving 6 bases of the junction unmatched. The CDR3 runs to 15 residues. CDR3 DNA: TGCAGTGCTAGGTTAGCGGGGGGGCCTCCAGATACGCAGTATTTT. Protein product: CSARLAGGPPDTQYF.

This clonotype was detected many times. The chain uses TRBV10-1 and TRBJ2-4; D is undetermined. Trimming shortened V by 4 bases and J by 6 bases, and 10 bases separated the two germline ends. The CDR3 spans 13 residues. Germline V gives CDR1 WNHNN, CDR2 SYGVQD (reference sequence). CDR3 loop: CASSVGMGNIQYF. Written as DNA, the CDR3 is TGCGCCAGCAGTGTAGGGATGGGAAACATTCAGTACTTC.

The V and J genes are TRBV27 and TRBJ1-1, with 8 bases fitting TRBD1. J was trimmed by 3 bases and V by 3 bases; bases with no gene match: 3. Germline-derived CDR1 and CDR2 are MNHEY and SMNVEV (reference sequence). The CDR3 loop spans 14 amino acids. The CDR3 DNA is TGTGCCAGCAGTTTGGGACAGGCATACACTGAAGCTTTCTTT. It specifies CASSLGQAYTEAFF.

V is TRBV5-1 and J is TRBJ1-2; D remains ambiguous. There are 14 residues in the CDR3. In germline, CDR1 is SGHRS, CDR2 YFSETQ. Between the trimmed V and J ends, which lost 0 bases and 1 base, there was a span of 7 bases. Written as DNA, the CDR3 is TGCGCCAGCAGCTTGGATAGTTTTAACTATGGCTACACCTTC. It specifies CASSLDSFNYGYTF.

The chain combines TRBV6-5 with TRBJ2-3, with TRBD2 as a possible D gene (7 bases). Germline V CDR1 and CDR2: MNHEY, SVGAGI. The CDR3 length is 15 residues. V was cut by 0 bases and J by 5 bases, with 12 bases left in between. This CDR3 is CASSYSGGGLDTQYF. CDR3 bases: TGTGCCAGCAGTTACTCGGGCGGGGGCCTAGATACGCAGTATTTT.

The chain recombines TRBV12-3 or TRBV12-4 with TRBJ2-7; D is ambiguous. Trimming stripped 2 bases from V and 2 bases from J, with 10 bases between. CDR3 size: 14 residues. The CDR3 spells CASSLQSSTYEQYF. The CDR3, as DNA: TGTGCCAGCAGTTTACAGTCCTCGACCTACGAGCAGTACTTC.

Only a few counts were recorded for this clonotype. As DNA, the CDR3 is TGTGCCAGCAGTCCGAGGCGGGTTAACACCGGGGAGCTGTTTTTT. Translated, it gives CASSPRRVNTGELFF. The chain links TRBV6-5 to TRBJ2-2; D perhaps matches TRBD2 (5 bases). CDR3 length: 15 amino acids. Per germline, CDR1 MNHEY and CDR2 SVGAGI. V was pared by 5 bases and J by 2 bases, with 12 bases between.

This clonotype showed up just a few times. The CDR3 bases are TGTGCCAGCAGCTTAAGGGGTATCTCAGTCAGCACTGAAGCTTTCTTT. Translating gives CASSLRGISVSTEAFF. The chain has TRBV11-2 and TRBJ1-1; tentatively, D is TRBD1 (5 bases). This CDR3 has 16 amino acids. Germline lookup yields CDR1 SGHAT and CDR2 FQNNGV. The V end was cut by 2 bases, the J end by 4 bases, with 17 bases between.

This clonotype has just a few counts. V is TRBV18 and J is TRBJ2-3, with 7 bases matching TRBD1. The trim removed 3 bases at V and 2 bases at J, leaving 2 bases unmatched. The CDR3 runs to 14 residues. Germline V lookup: CDR1 KGHSH, CDR2 LQKENI. The CDR3 sequence: CASSPGTATDTQYF. CDR3 DNA: TGTGCCAGCTCACCCGGGACAGCCACAGATACGCAGTATTTT.

This clonotype was observed a few times. The chain combines TRBV7-9 with TRBJ1-1, with 7 bases lining up with TRBD1. Germline lookup yields CDR1 SEHNR and CDR2 FQNEAQ (reference sequence). This CDR3 spans 15 amino acids. The J segment lost 3 bases and the V segment lost 1 base, leaving 5 bases of the junction unmatched. The CDR3 DNA is TGTGCCAGCAGCTTAGGACAGGGCAAGGACACTGAAGCTTTCTTT. This codes for CASSLGQGKDTEAFF.

This clonotype was counted only a few times. The V call is TRBV12-3 or TRBV12-4, the J call TRBJ1-3, with D maybe TRBD1 (6 bases). Deletions cut 2 bases from V and 2 bases from J, with 25 bases between. This CDR3 has 20 amino acids. CDR3 sequence reads: CASSLTHREFKWFAGNTIYF. CDR3 DNA: TGTGCCAGCAGTTTAACACACAGGGAGTTTAAGTGGTTCGCTGGAAACACCATATATTTT.

The chain uses TRBV18 and TRBJ1-2; D is unclear. Trimming removed 3 bases at V and 10 bases at J, with 12 bases between. There are 12 residues in the CDR3. Germline V CDR1 and CDR2: KGHSH, LQKENI. For the CDR3, the DNA is TGTGCCAGCTCACCGGGCGGTAGTCACTACACCTTC. Its translation is CASSPGGSHYTF.

This clonotype showed up just a few times. V usage is TRBV20-1 and J usage is TRBJ2-1; 7 positions agree with TRBD2. The V gene end was trimmed by 1 base and the J gene end by 10 bases; junction bases not matched to a gene: 13. CDR1 DFQATT and CDR2 SNEGSKA come from the germline V gene (reference sequence). The CDR3 length is 15 residues. This CDR3 reads CSARVTGTTNEEQFF. The CDR3 DNA reads as TGCAGTGCTAGAGTCACCGGGACTACCAACGAGGAGCAGTTCTTC.

This clonotype has more than one count but fewer than ten. The V gene is TRBV5-6, the J gene TRBJ2-5; D tentatively reads TRBD1 or TRBD2 (6 bases each). This CDR3 contains 14 residues. Trimming took off 4 bases at V and 5 bases at J, with 15 bases between the two ends. Looked up from germline, CDR1 is SGHDT and CDR2 is YYEEEE. CDR3 sequence reads: CASSEQNGGETQYF. CDR3 nucleotide sequence: TGTGCCAGCAGCGAACAGAACGGGGGCGAGACCCAGTACTTC.

This clonotype turned up a few times. V usage is TRBV18 and J usage is TRBJ2-5; D is undetermined. Germline values: CDR1 KGHSH, CDR2 LQKENI. The CDR3 consists of 13 residues. Trimming stripped 3 bases from V and 7 bases from J, with 12 bases between. The DNA of the CDR3 is TGTGCCAGCTCACCTCCCGGATTCTGGACCCAGTACTTC. Translating gives CASSPPGFWTQYF.

This clonotype turned up a few times. This sequence joins TRBV20-1 and TRBJ2-1; D unresolved. CDR1 DFQATT and CDR2 SNEGSKA come from the germline V gene (reference sequence). Between the trimmed V and J ends, which lost 4 bases and 2 bases, there was a span of 12 bases. This CDR3 has 14 residues. CDR3: CSAIIPGTYNEQFF. Here the CDR3 DNA reads TGCAGTGCTATCATCCCAGGAACCTACAATGAGCAGTTCTTC.

This chain links TRBV9 with TRBJ2-3, with D perhaps TRBD1 (5 bases). CDR3 length: 12 residues. The germline V gene encodes CDR1 SGDLS and CDR2 YYNGEE. V was shortened by 3 bases and J by 4 bases, with 6 bases between the two germline ends. The DNA for the CDR3 is TGTGCCAGCAGCGGGGGCCCAGATACGCAGTATTTT. The encoded protein is CASSGGPDTQYF. Filled out from reference TRBV9 and TRBJ2-3, the complete variable domain reads DSGVTQTPKHLITATGQRVTLRCSPRSGDLSVYWYQQSLDQGLQFLIQYYNGEERAKGNILERFSAQQFPDLHSELNLSSLELGDSALYFCASSGGPDTQYFGPGTRLTVL.

In this sample, this clonotype turned up a few times. V usage is TRBV7-2 and J usage is TRBJ2-5; possibly TRBD1 for D (5 bases). V was pared by 5 bases and J by 4 bases, with 17 bases between. Germline CDR1 SGHTA, CDR2 FQGNSA. The CDR3 totals 15 residues. CDR3 nucleotide sequence: TGTGCCAGCAGCCGTCGGTTAGGGGCCGGAGAGACCCAGTACTTC. Amino acid sequence: CASSRRLGAGETQYF.

The J gene is TRBJ2-1, the V gene TRBV10-3; unclear D gene. The CDR3 has 13 residues. The V gene lost 3 bases and the J gene lost 6 bases, with 9 bases spanning the gap. The germline CDR1 and CDR2 sequences are ENHRY and SYGVKD. This CDR3 reads CAISDPILNEQFF. CDR3 in DNA: TGTGCCATCAGTGATCCCATCCTCAATGAGCAGTTCTTC.

This sequence joins TRBV3-1 and TRBJ1-1; D not resolved. Trimming cost V 5 bases and J 6 bases, with 13 bases left between them. The CDR3 is 13 amino acids. Looked up from germline, CDR1 is LGHDT and CDR2 is YNNKEL (reference sequence). CDR3 sequence reads: CASSLSASPEAFF. The CDR3 DNA follows: TGTGCCAGCAGCTTATCGGCTTCACCTGAAGCTTTCTTT.

The chain carries TRBV7-9 and TRBJ2-5; 9 nucleotides line up with TRBD1. Germline loops: CDR1 SEHNR, CDR2 FQNEAQ (reference sequence). The CDR3 totals 13 residues. V shed 7 bases, J shed 3 bases, and the junction held 3 bases outside the gene matches. The CDR3 sequence is CASTQGAEETQYF. In DNA form, the CDR3 reads TGTGCCAGCACACAGGGGGCAGAAGAGACCCAGTACTTC.

The rearrangement links TRBV7-2 to TRBJ2-7; 10 nucleotides align to TRBD2. V gave up 5 bases and J gave up 2 bases; unmatched junction bases: 6. Germline CDR1 reads SGHTA; CDR2 reads FQGNSA. This CDR3 is built from 15 residues. CDR3 bases: TGTGCCAGCAGCCAAAGCGGGGGGGCACCCTACGAGCAGTACTTC. Translated: CASSQSGGAPYEQYF.